Listed below are T cell receptor beta chains from one sample, sequenced in a study of blood T cell repertoires in COVID-19. TCRdb's copy holds only in-frame clones and misses some; the assay was immunoSEQ multiplex PCR. The sample shows around 190,000 clones, roughly 80% of them seen only once. What was sequenced was PBMCs or T cells enriched from blood (not recorded which). These TCRs come from a woman in her twenties or thirties who had recovered from COVID-19. CDR3s include the opening cysteine and the closing phenylalanine or tryptophan. The order of the fields is V gene, clone size, J gene, D gene, CDR3 DNA, CDR3 protein. A D gene is named only where the DNA matches it firmly. The size entry is marked missing in some rows and otherwise reads once, few, many or a size class.

v_gene: TRBV7-3; abundance: many; j_gene: TRBJ2-7; d_gene: TRBD1; CDR3nt: TGTGCCAGCAGCTTATTCATCGGACAGGTCACCTACTTC; CDR3aa: CASSLFIGQVTYF
v_gene: TRBV4-1; abundance: -; j_gene: TRBJ1-1; d_gene: TRBD1; CDR3nt: TGCGCCAGCAGCCTCGGACAGGGGACGAACACTGAAGCTTTCTTT; CDR3aa: CASSLGQGTNTEAFF
v_gene: TRBV2; abundance: once; j_gene: TRBJ1-2; d_gene: TRBD1; CDR3nt: TGTGCCAGCAGTGAAACCCGACAGGGGGTATATGGCTACACCTTC; CDR3aa: CASSETRQGVYGYTF
v_gene: TRBV6-5; abundance: few; j_gene: TRBJ1-1; d_gene: -; CDR3nt: TGTGCCAGCAGTCCAGGACAGATCAACACTGAAGCTTTCTTT; CDR3aa: CASSPGQINTEAFF
v_gene: TRBV27; abundance: once; j_gene: TRBJ1-1; d_gene: -; CDR3nt: TGTGCCAGCAGTAGACAAATGCAGAACACTGAAGCTTTCTTT; CDR3aa: CASSRQMQNTEAFF
v_gene: TRBV6-5; abundance: -; j_gene: TRBJ2-5; d_gene: -; CDR3nt: TGTGCCAGCAGTTGGACAGCGGACCAAGAGACCCAGTACTTC; CDR3aa: CASSWTADQETQYF
v_gene: TRBV6-5; abundance: -; j_gene: TRBJ2-1; d_gene: -; CDR3nt: TGTGCCAGCCGGTTGGGCGAGCAGTTCTTC; CDR3aa: CASRLGEQFF
v_gene: TRBV3-1/TRBV3-2; abundance: -; j_gene: TRBJ2-2; d_gene: -; CDR3nt: TGTGCCAGCACCCCGACTGACTACACCGGGGAGCTGTTTTTT; CDR3aa: CASTPTDYTGELFF
v_gene: TRBV27; abundance: -; j_gene: TRBJ2-3; d_gene: -; CDR3nt: TGTGCCAGCGTTACCTACGGCAGGGAAAGCACAGATACGCAGTATTTT; CDR3aa: CASVTYGRESTDTQYF
v_gene: TRBV6-5; abundance: -; j_gene: TRBJ1-2; d_gene: -; CDR3nt: TGTGCCACTAGAGAACTGAACTATGGCTACACCTTC; CDR3aa: CATRELNYGYTF
v_gene: TRBV7-2; abundance: once; j_gene: TRBJ1-1; d_gene: -; CDR3nt: TGTGCCAGCAGCCGGGGGTACACTGAAGCTTTCTTT; CDR3aa: CASSRGYTEAFF
v_gene: TRBV27; abundance: few; j_gene: TRBJ2-7; d_gene: -; CDR3nt: TGTGCCAGCAGTTTGTCGTTGGCGGTGTTGAACGAGCAGTACTTC; CDR3aa: CASSLSLAVLNEQYF
v_gene: TRBV28; abundance: -; j_gene: TRBJ1-6; d_gene: -; CDR3nt: TGTGCCAGCTGGAGTAATCTGGGTTCACCCCTCCACTTT; CDR3aa: CASWSNLGSPLHF
v_gene: TRBV30; abundance: -; j_gene: TRBJ2-2; d_gene: -; CDR3nt: TGTGCCTGGAGTGTAGGGGGGGGCACCGGGGAGCTGTTTTTT; CDR3aa: CAWSVGGGTGELFF
v_gene: TRBV21-1; abundance: -; j_gene: TRBJ2-3; d_gene: -; CDR3nt: TGTGCCACCGGGGATACGCAGTATTTT; CDR3aa: CATGDTQYF
v_gene: TRBV6-2/TRBV6-3; abundance: -; j_gene: TRBJ2-3; d_gene: -; CDR3nt: TGTGCCAGCAGTACCGACCAAGGGTCGGGACTCCGCACAGATACGCAGTATTTT; CDR3aa: CASSTDQGSGLRTDTQYF